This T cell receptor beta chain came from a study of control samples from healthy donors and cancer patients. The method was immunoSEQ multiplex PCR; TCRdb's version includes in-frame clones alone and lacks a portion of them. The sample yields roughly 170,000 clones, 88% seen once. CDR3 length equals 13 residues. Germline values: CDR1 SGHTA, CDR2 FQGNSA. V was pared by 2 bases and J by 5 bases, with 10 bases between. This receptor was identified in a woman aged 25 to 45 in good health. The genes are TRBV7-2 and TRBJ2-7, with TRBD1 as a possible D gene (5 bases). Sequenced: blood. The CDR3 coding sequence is TGTGCCAGCAGCTTATCAGGGTTGGACGAGCAGTACTTC. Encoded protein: CASSLSGLDEQYF.